One and the same sample provided the 2 T cell receptor beta chains below, sequenced in a study of cytomegalovirus exposure and HLA in healthy donors. The PCR used 60 Vbeta and 13 Jbeta primers. Only in-frame clones appear in the TCRdb table, and some are missing; sequencing was by immunoSEQ multiplex PCR. The table lists roughly 250,000 clones, 84% of them singletons, with roughly 2% in the top ten. Source material: PBMCs. Receptors originate from a woman aged 40 to 50 in good health and CMV-seropositive.

The chain recombines TRBV7-8 with TRBJ2-7; 7 bases are shared with TRBD1. V trimming: 4 bases; J trimming: 1 base; junction bases outside the gene matches: 4. Germline assignment: CDR1 SGHVS and CDR2 FQNEAQ. CDR3 length: 14 amino acids. The CDR3 is CASSSMTGSYEQYF. In DNA form, the CDR3 reads TGTGCCAGCAGCTCCATGACAGGGTCCTACGAGCAGTACTTC.

This clone occurred a few times. V is TRBV15 and J is TRBJ2-1; unclear D gene. Per the germline V gene, CDR1 is LNHNV and CDR2 is YYDKDF (reference sequence). The ends were cut back, 0 bases at V and 0 bases at J, with 15 bases in the middle. CDR3 length: 18 residues. Here the CDR3 reads CATSRDKRGALSYNEQFF. CDR3 coding DNA: TGTGCCACCAGCAGAGATAAAAGAGGAGCCCTCTCCTACAATGAGCAGTTCTTC.